Below, 25 T cell receptor beta chains from the same sample are listed, as sequenced in a study of chemoradiotherapy in HPV16-positive cancers. The table came from immunoSEQ multiplex PCR; TCRdb's copy has only in-frame clones and leaves some out. The sample has some 70,000 clones; almost 90% are singletons. Here the sequenced sample was blood, taken from a patient who underwent chemoradiotherapy. The receptors were gathered from a human donor with HPV-associated anogenital cancer.

The chain recombines TRBV6-5 with TRBJ2-5; a weak D match, TRBD2 (5 bases). The J call may be in error: the DNA end matches TRBJ2-7 better. The CDR3 consists of 14 residues. CDR1 and CDR2 (germline): MNHEY, SVGAGI. The chain's CDR3 is CASSTGTDYYEQYF. The CDR3 DNA is TGTGCCAGCAGTACGGGAACAGATTACTACGAGCAGTACTTC.

This clone has only one observation. J is TRBJ1-2 and V is TRBV7-3; D gene unclear. V lost 4 bases and J 4 bases, leaving 37 bases between the germline ends. Germline CDR1 and CDR2: SGHTA and FQGTGA. CDR3 length: 22 residues. The CDR3 coding sequence is TGTGCCAGCAGCTCCGTCTGGGTGGGCTCACATTCCTTGCTCGTTATAGGCTATGGCTACACCTTC. This codes for CASSSVWVGSHSLLVIGYGYTF.

J is TRBJ1-2 and V is TRBV5-4, with D tentatively TRBD1 (6 bases). V was trimmed by 4 bases and J by 10 bases, leaving 17 bases between them. Germline CDR1 SGHNT, CDR2 YYREEE (reference sequence). The CDR3 is made up of 13 amino acids. The CDR3 DNA reads TGTGCCAGCAGCCCATCGGGACAAACTCACTACACCTTC. Amino acids: CASSPSGQTHYTF.

The rearrangement links TRBV5-5 to TRBJ2-3; 11 bases align to TRBD1. The germline V gene has CDR1 SGHKS and CDR2 YYEKEE (reference sequence). This CDR3 contains 15 residues. The V gene end was trimmed by 5 bases and the J gene end by 7 bases; junction bases not matched to a gene: 9. CDR3 DNA sequence: TGTGCCAGCAGTACCGGGACAGGGGGGGCCCATACGCAGTATTTT. Protein sequence: CASSTGTGGAHTQYF.

This rearrangement joins TRBV7-2 to TRBJ2-7; TRBD1 agrees at 9 bases. The CDR3 extends over 15 amino acids. J gave up 7 bases and V 5 bases, and 12 bases lay outside the gene matches. Germline lookup yields CDR1 SGHTA and CDR2 FQGNSA. CDR3 in amino acids: CASSPGTGLFREQYF. For the CDR3, the DNA is TGTGCCAGCAGCCCGGGGACAGGGTTATTCAGAGAGCAGTACTTC.

The J gene is TRBJ1-2, the V gene TRBV5-1; D is undetermined. This CDR3 comprises 13 residues. In germline, CDR1 is SGHRS, CDR2 YFSETQ. The V end was cut by 1 base, the J end by 4 bases, with 8 bases between. The CDR3 DNA reads as TGCGCCAGCAGCTTGACAGTACTCTATGGCTACACCTTC. This codes for CASSLTVLYGYTF.

The V call is TRBV5-1, the J call TRBJ1-5; weak D call: TRBD1 (5 bases). The V end was cut by 1 base, the J end by 0 bases, with 17 bases between. Germline V gives CDR1 SGHRS, CDR2 YFSETQ. CDR3 length: 18 amino acids. The CDR3 is CASSLFVSGHNSNQPQHF. In DNA, the CDR3 is TGCGCCAGCAGCTTGTTTGTGTCAGGACACAATAGCAATCAGCCCCAGCATTTT.

The chain is built from TRBV5-6 and TRBJ1-1; 7 bases fit TRBD1. Germline CDR1 SGHDT, CDR2 YYEEEE. The CDR3 length is 15 residues. V shed 1 base and J 4 bases; nucleotides not matched to a gene: 7. Written as DNA, the CDR3 is TGTGCCAGCAGCTTGTCCACAGGGGTCGCCACTGAAGCTTTCTTT. Its translation is CASSLSTGVATEAFF. Full variable domain (outside the CDR3, taken from reference TRBV5-6 and TRBJ1-1): DAGVTQSPTHLIKTRGQQVTLRCSPKSGHDTVSWYQQALGQGPQFIFQYYEEEERQRGNFPDRFSGHQFPNYSSELNVNALLLGDSALYLCASSLSTGVATEAFFGQGTRLTVV.

The rearrangement joins TRBV7-2 to TRBJ2-1; 9 nucleotides match TRBD2. Trimming cost V 0 bases and J 9 bases; bases outside gene matches: 6. CDR3 size: 15 residues. Germline assignment: CDR1 SGHTA and CDR2 FQGNSA. The CDR3 DNA follows: TGTGCCAGCAGCTTAGCGCGCGTAGCGGGAGCTGAGCAGTTCTTC. Residues: CASSLARVAGAEQFF.

The chain joins TRBV6-8 to TRBJ1-1, with 8 bases lining up with TRBD1. Unmatched junction bases numbered 24, after V lost 2 bases and J lost 1 base. Germline V gene sequence: CDR1 MNHGY, CDR2 SAAAGT. This CDR3 spans 22 amino acids. Written as DNA, the CDR3 is TGTGCCAGCAGTTACCCTGAACTCCTATCGGAGACAGGGGATTGTAAGAACACTGAAGCTTTCTTT. Translation gives CASSYPELLSETGDCKNTEAFF.

This sequence joins TRBV6-5 and TRBJ2-7; the match to TRBD1 covers 7 bases. There are 13 residues in the CDR3. The J segment lost 3 bases and the V segment lost 2 bases, leaving 1 base of the junction unmatched. CDR1 and CDR2 (germline): MNHEY, SVGAGI. The CDR3 DNA reads TGTGCCAGCAGTTACGCAGGGGGCTACGAGCAGTACTTC. Translating gives CASSYAGGYEQYF.

This sequence joins TRBV6-5 and TRBJ2-1; weak D call: TRBD1 (5 bases). CDR3 length: 15 residues. Trimming took 2 bases from V and 2 from J, leaving 10 bases between them. Looked up from germline, CDR1 is MNHEY and CDR2 is SVGAGI. The CDR3 loop is CASSYRTSTYNEQFF. CDR3 DNA sequence: TGTGCCAGCAGTTACCGGACAAGCACCTACAATGAGCAGTTCTTC.

This chain joins TRBV2 and TRBJ1-1; 12 bases are shared with TRBD1. The V gene's germline CDR1 is SNHLY and CDR2 FYNNEI. The J segment lost 2 bases and the V segment lost 5 bases, leaving 6 bases of the junction unmatched. The CDR3 totals 16 residues. As DNA, the CDR3 is TGTGCCAGCAGTCTAGAGGGACAGGGGGCAAACACTGAAGCTTTCTTT. It encodes CASSLEGQGANTEAFF.

The chain combines TRBV7-6 with TRBJ2-1; D possibly corresponds to TRBD2 (6 bases). Germline V gives CDR1 SGHVS, CDR2 FNYEAQ. V gave up 2 bases and J gave up 9 bases, with 20 bases separating them. CDR3 length: 16 residues. The CDR3 here is CASSLPRDSLRGEQFF. The CDR3 nucleotides are TGTGCCAGCAGCTTACCCCGGGACTCCTTACGCGGTGAGCAGTTCTTC.

The V and J genes are TRBV6-6 and TRBJ2-7, with D tentatively TRBD1 (5 bases). The CDR3 length is 13 residues. The V end lost 7 bases, the J end lost 1 base, and 11 bases lay between the germline ends. Germline CDR1 reads MNHNY; CDR2 reads SVGAGI (reference sequence). The CDR3 bases are TGTGCCAGCAAACTCGACAGATCCTACGAGCAGTACTTC. Protein product: CASKLDRSYEQYF.

This clone showed up just once. This chain joins TRBV6-6 and TRBJ1-3; the D is unclear. The germline CDR1 and CDR2 sequences are MNHNY and SVGAGI (reference sequence). This CDR3 region has 15 residues. Trimming took off 2 bases at V and 0 bases at J, with 8 bases between the two ends. This CDR3 is CASSYQAFSGNTIYF. CDR3 in DNA: TGTGCCAGCAGTTACCAGGCATTCTCTGGAAACACCATATATTTT.

The V gene is TRBV19, the J gene TRBJ1-4; 9 nucleotides align to TRBD1. The CDR3 contains 16 residues. Looked up from germline, CDR1 is LNHDA and CDR2 is SQIVND (reference sequence). With 3 bases clipped from V and 8 bases from J, the junction kept 10 bases outside the gene matches. The CDR3 coding sequence is TGTGCCAGTAGTATGGACCTGGACAGGGGTGGAGAAAAACTGTTTTTT. Translation gives CASSMDLDRGGEKLFF. Full variable domain (outside the CDR3, taken from reference TRBV19 and TRBJ1-4): DGGITQSPKYLFRKEGQNVTLSCEQNLNHDAMYWYRQDPGQGLRLIYYSQIVNDFQKGDIAEGYSVSREKKESFPLTVTSAQKNPTAFYLCASSMDLDRGGEKLFFGSGTQLSVL.

V gene TRBV28 combines with J gene TRBJ1-2; D not resolved. The CDR3 is 14 residues long. Germline V CDR1 and CDR2: MDHEN, SYDVKM. Trimming left V 7 bases short and J 2 bases short, with 14 bases between. The CDR3 protein is CASTRQDPNYGYTF. For the CDR3, the DNA is TGTGCCAGCACCCGGCAGGACCCAAACTATGGCTACACCTTC.

V and J are TRBV28 and TRBJ2-7; perhaps TRBD2 as D (5 bases). Germline CDR1 MDHEN, CDR2 SYDVKM. CDR3 length: 13 amino acids. With 7 bases removed from V and 3 bases from J, the gap between germline ends came to 13 bases. The CDR3 DNA follows: TGTGCCAGCAAATTCGCGGGTTACTACGAGCAGTACTTC. Amino acids: CASKFAGYYEQYF.

The chain couples TRBV5-1 to TRBJ2-7; 13 bases fit TRBD2. The trim removed 1 base at V and 5 bases at J, leaving 6 bases unmatched. CDR3 length: 16 amino acids. Germline V gives CDR1 SGHRS, CDR2 YFSETQ. The CDR3 DNA follows: TGCGCCAGCAGCTTGTTGACTAGCGGGAGGAGTGACGAGCAGTACTTC. It is translated as CASSLLTSGRSDEQYF.

The chain employs TRBV2 and TRBJ1-3; 9 bases match TRBD1. The J segment lost 1 base and the V segment lost 10 bases, leaving 8 bases of the junction unmatched. CDR3 size: 15 residues. Germline CDR1 is SNHLY and CDR2 is FYNNEI. The CDR3 sequence is CATSPGTGSGNTIYF. For the CDR3, the DNA is TGTGCCACATCCCCCGGGACAGGGTCTGGAAACACCATATATTTT.

The chain recombines TRBV10-1 with TRBJ1-6; 7 positions agree with TRBD1. Germline assignment: CDR1 WNHNN and CDR2 SYGVQD (reference sequence). The CDR3 length is 13 residues. The V and J ends lost 10 bases and 8 bases, in that order; junction bases with no gene match: 8. The CDR3 here is CATSDRVDSPLHF. The CDR3 nucleotides are TGCGCCACCAGCGACAGGGTGGATTCACCCCTCCACTTT.

This clone was picked up one time. The rearrangement links TRBV4-1 to TRBJ1-1; unclear D gene. Between the trimmed V and J ends, which lost 3 bases and 6 bases, there was a span of 11 bases. The germline gives CDR1 MGHRA, CDR2 YSYEKL. The CDR3 loop spans 13 amino acids. The CDR3 nucleotides read TGCGCCAGCAGCCAGGCCCCCGGAGCTGAAGCTTTCTTT. Translated, it gives CASSQAPGAEAFF.

The chain recombines TRBV19 with TRBJ1-1; TRBD1 matches at 7 bases. The CDR3 has 16 residues. V was clipped by 3 bases and J by 3 bases; unmatched bases: 10. Germline assignment: CDR1 LNHDA and CDR2 SQIVND (reference sequence). The CDR3 DNA is TGTGCCAGTAGTATCCCTTCTCGGACAGGATACACTGAAGCTTTCTTT. Translating it yields CASSIPSRTGYTEAFF.

The chain uses TRBV11-2 and TRBJ1-2; 7 nucleotides align to TRBD1. CDR1 SGHAT and CDR2 FQNNGV come from the germline V gene. This CDR3 spans 15 amino acids. Trimming cost V 4 bases and J 7 bases; bases outside gene matches: 12. In DNA form, the CDR3 reads TGTGCCAGCAGCTCAATAACAGGGGAGGGTGGTGGCTACACCTTC. Protein product: CASSSITGEGGGYTF. Full variable domain (outside the CDR3, taken from reference TRBV11-2 and TRBJ1-2): EAGVAQSPRYKIIEKRQSVAFWCNPISGHATLYWYQQILGQGPKLLIQFQNNGVVDDSQLPKDRFSAERLKGVDSTLKIQPAKLEDSAVYLCASSSITGEGGGYTFGSGTRLTVV.